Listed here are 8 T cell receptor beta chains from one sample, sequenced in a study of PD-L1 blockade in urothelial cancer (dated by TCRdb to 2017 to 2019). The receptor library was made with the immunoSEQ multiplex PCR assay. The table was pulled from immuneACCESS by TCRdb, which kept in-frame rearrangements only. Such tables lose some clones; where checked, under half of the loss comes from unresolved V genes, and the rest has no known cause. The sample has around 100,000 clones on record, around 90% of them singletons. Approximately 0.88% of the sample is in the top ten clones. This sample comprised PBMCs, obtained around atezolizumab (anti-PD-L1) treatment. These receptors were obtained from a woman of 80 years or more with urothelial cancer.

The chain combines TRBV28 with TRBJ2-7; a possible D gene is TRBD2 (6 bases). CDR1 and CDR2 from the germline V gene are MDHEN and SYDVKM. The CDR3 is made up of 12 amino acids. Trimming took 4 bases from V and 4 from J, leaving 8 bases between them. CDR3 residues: CASSSGVYEQYF. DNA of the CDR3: TGTGCCAGCAGTTCGGGGGTTTACGAGCAGTACTTC.

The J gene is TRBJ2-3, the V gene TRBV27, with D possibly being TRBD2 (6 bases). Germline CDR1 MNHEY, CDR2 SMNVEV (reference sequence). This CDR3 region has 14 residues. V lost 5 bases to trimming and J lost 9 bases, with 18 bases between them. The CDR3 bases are TGTGCCAGCAGTCCCAGGGACTTGGGAGGCACGCAGTATTTT. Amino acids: CASSPRDLGGTQYF.

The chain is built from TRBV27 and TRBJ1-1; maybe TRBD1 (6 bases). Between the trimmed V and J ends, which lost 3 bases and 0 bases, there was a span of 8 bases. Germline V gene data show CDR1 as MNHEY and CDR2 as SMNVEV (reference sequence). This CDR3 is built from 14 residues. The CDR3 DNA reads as TGTGCCAGCAGTTTTCAGGGGATGAACACTGAAGCTTTCTTT. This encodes CASSFQGMNTEAFF.

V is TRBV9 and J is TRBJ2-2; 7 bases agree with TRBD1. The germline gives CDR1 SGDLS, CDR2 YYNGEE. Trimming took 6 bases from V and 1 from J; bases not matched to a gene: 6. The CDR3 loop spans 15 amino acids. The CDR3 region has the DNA TGTGCCAGCAAGAAGGGGGCGGTGAACACCGGGGAGCTGTTTTTT. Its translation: CASKKGAVNTGELFF. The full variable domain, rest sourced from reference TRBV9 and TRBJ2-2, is DSGVTQTPKHLITATGQRVTLRCSPRSGDLSVYWYQQSLDQGLQFLIQYYNGEERAKGNILERFSAQQFPDLHSELNLSSLELGDSALYFCASKKGAVNTGELFFGEGSRLTVL.

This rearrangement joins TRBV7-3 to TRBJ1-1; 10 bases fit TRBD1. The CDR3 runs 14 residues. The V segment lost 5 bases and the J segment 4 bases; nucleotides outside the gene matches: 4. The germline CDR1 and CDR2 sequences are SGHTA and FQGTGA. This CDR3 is CASSHRDRGTEAFF. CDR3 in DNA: TGTGCCAGCAGCCACCGGGACAGGGGCACTGAAGCTTTCTTT.

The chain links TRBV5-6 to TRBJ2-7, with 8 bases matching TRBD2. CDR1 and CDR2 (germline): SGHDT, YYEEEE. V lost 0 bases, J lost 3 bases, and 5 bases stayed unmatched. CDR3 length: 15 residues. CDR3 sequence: CASSLGPSGSYEQYF. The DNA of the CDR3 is TGTGCCAGCAGCTTGGGTCCCAGCGGGAGCTACGAGCAGTACTTC. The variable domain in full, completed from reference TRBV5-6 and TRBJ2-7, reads DAGVTQSPTHLIKTRGQQVTLRCSPKSGHDTVSWYQQALGQGPQFIFQYYEEEERQRGNFPDRFSGHQFPNYSSELNVNALLLGDSALYLCASSLGPSGSYEQYFGPGTRLTVT.

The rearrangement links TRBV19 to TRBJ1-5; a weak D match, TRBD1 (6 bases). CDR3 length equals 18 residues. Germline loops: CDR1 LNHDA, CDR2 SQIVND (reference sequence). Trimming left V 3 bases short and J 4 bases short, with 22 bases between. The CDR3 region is CASSIGRGSGGVNQPQHF. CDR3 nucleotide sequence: TGTGCCAGTAGTATCGGCAGGGGCAGCGGGGGGGTTAATCAGCCCCAGCATTTT.

The CDR3 spells CACKRQSYEQYF. DNA for the CDR3: TGTGCCTGCAAAAGACAGTCCTACGAGCAGTACTTC. The rearrangement links TRBV30 to TRBJ2-7, with D possibly matching TRBD1 (5 bases). Trimming shortened V by 6 bases and J by 1 base, and 10 bases separated the two germline ends. This CDR3 spans 12 amino acids. CDR1 is GTSNPN and CDR2 is SVGIG in the germline V gene (reference sequence).